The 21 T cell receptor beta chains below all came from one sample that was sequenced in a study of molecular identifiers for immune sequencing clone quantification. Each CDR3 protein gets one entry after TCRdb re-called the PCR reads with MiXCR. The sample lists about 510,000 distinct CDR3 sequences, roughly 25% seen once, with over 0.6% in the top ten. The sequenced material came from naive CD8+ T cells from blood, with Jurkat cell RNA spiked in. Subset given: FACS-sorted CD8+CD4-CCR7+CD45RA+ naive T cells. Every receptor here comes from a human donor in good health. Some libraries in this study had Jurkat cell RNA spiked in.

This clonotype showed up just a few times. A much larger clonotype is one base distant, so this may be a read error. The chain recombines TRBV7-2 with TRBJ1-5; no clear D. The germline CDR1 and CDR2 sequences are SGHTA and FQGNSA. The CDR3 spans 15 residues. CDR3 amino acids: CASSLSGSPDQPPHF. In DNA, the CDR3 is TGTGCCAGCAGCTTATCAGGCAGTCCTGATCAGCCCCCGCATTTT. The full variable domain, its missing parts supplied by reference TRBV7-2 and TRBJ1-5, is GAGVSQSPSNKVTEKGKDVELRCDPISGHTALYWYRQSLGQGLEFLIYFQGNSAPDKSGLPSDRFSAERTGGSVSTLTIQRTQQEDSAVYLCASSLSGSPDQPPHFGDGTRLSIL.

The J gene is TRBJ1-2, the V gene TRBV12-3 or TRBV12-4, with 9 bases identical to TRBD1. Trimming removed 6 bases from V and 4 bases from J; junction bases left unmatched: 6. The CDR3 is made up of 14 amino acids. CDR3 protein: CASRGRDRAYGYTF. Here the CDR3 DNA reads TGTGCCAGCAGGGGTCGGGACAGGGCCTATGGCTACACCTTC.

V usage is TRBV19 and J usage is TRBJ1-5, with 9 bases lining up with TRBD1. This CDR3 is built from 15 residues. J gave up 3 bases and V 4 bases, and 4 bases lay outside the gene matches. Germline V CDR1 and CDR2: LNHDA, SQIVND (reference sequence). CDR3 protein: CASSTGTGFNQPQHF. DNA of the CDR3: TGTGCCAGTAGTACCGGGACAGGGTTCAATCAGCCCCAGCATTTT.

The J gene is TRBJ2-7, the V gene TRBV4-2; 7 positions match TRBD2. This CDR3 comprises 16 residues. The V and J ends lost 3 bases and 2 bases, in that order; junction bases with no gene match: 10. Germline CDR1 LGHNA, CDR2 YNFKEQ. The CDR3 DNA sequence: TGTGCCAGCAGCCAGAGTGGCGGGAGTGCGCCCTACGAGCAGTACTTC. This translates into CASSQSGGSAPYEQYF.

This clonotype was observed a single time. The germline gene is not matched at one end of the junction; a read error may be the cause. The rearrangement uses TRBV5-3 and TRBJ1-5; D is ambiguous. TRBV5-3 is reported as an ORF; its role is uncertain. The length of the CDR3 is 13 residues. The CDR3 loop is CASSLMGQQPQHF. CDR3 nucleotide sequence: TGTGCCAGCAGCTTGATGGGTCAGCAGCCCCAGCATTTT.

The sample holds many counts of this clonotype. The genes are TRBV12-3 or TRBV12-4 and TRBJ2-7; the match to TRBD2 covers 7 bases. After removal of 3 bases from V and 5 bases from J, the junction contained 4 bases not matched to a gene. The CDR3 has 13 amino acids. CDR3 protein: CASSLVRGDEQYF. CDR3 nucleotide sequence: TGTGCCAGCAGTTTGGTTCGGGGGGACGAGCAGTACTTC.

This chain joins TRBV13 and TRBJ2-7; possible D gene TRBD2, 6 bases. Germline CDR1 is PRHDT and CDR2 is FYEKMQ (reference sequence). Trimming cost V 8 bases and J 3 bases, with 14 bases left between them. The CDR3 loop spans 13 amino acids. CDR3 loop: CASGTGGVYEQYF. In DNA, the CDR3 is TGTGCCAGCGGGACCGGGGGAGTCTACGAGCAGTACTTC.

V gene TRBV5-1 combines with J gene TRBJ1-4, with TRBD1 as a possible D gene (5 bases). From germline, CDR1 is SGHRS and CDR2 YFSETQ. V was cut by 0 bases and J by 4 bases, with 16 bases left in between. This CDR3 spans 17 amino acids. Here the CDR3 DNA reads TGCGCCAGCAGCTTGGAGGGGTCGTCGTCGGATAATGAAAAACTGTTTTTT. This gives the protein CASSLEGSSSDNEKLFF.

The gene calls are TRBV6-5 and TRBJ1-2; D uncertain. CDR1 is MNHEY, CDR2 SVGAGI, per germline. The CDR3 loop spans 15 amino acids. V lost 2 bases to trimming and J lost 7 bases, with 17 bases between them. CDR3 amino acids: CASSYLQTGLRGYTF. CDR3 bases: TGTGCCAGCAGTTACCTCCAGACTGGACTCCGTGGCTACACCTTC.

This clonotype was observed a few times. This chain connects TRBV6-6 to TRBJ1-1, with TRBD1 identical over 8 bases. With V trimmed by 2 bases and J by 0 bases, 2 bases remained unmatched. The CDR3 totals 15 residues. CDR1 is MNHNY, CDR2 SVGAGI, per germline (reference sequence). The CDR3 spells CASSYQTGVNTEAFF. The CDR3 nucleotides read TGTGCCAGCAGTTACCAGACAGGGGTGAACACTGAAGCTTTCTTT.

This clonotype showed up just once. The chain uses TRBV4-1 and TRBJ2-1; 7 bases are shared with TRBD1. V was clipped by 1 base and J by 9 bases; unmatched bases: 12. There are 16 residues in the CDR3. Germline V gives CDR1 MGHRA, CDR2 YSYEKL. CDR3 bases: TGCGCCAGCAGCCAAGCCGGGACAGTGGAGGTCGGTGAGCAGTTCTTC. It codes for CASSQAGTVEVGEQFF.

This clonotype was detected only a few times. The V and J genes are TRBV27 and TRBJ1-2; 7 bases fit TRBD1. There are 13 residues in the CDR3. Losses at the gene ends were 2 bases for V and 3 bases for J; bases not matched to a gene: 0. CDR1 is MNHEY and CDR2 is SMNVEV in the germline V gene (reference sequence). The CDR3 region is CASSLTGDYGYTF. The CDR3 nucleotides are TGTGCCAGCAGTTTAACAGGGGACTATGGCTACACCTTC.

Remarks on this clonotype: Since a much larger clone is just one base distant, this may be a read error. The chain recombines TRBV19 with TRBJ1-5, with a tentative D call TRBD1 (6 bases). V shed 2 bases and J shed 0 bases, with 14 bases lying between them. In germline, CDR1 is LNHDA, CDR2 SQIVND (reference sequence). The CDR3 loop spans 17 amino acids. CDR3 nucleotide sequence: TGTGCCAGTAGTATAATGATCGGGGGGCTTAGCAATCAGCCCCAGCATTTT. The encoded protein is CASSIMIGGLSNQPQHF.

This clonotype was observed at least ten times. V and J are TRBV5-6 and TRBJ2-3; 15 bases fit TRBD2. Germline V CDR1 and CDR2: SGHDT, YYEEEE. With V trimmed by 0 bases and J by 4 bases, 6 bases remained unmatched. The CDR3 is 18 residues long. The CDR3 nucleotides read TGTGCCAGCAGCTTGGGGACTAGCGGGGGGGCCTGGGCAGATACGCAGTATTTT. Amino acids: CASSLGTSGGAWADTQYF.

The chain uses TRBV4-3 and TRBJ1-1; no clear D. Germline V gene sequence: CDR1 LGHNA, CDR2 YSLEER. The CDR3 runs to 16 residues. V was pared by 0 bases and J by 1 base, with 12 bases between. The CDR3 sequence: CASSQDGPSANTEAFF. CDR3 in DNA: TGCGCCAGCAGCCAAGATGGTCCTTCGGCGAACACTGAAGCTTTCTTT.

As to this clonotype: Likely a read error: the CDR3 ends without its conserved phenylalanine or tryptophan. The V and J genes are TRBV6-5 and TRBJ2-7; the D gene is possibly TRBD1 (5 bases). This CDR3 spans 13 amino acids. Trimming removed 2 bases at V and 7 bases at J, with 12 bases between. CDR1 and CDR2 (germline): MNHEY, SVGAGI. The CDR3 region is CASSYDSRREQYL. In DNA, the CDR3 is TGTGCCAGCAGTTACGACAGTCGGCGGGAGCAGTACCTC.

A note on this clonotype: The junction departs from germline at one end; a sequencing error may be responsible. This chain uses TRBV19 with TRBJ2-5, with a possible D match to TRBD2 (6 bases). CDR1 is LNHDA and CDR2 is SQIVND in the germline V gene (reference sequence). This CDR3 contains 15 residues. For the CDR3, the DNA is TGTGTCAGTAGTATAGATCGGGCGGGGCAAGAGACCCAGTACTTC. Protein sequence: CVSSIDRAGQETQYF.

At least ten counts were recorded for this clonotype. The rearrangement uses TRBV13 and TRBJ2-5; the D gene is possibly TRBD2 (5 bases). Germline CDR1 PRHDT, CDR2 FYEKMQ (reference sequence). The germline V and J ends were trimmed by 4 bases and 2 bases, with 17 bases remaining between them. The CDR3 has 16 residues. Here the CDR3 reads CASSSNLLGGQETQYF. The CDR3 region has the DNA TGTGCCAGCAGCTCTAATTTACTGGGCGGGCAAGAGACCCAGTACTTC. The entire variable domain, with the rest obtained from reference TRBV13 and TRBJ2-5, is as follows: AAGVIQSPRHLIKEKRETATLKCYPIPRHDTVYWYQQGPGQDPQFLISFYEKMQSDKGSIPDRFSAQQFSDYHSELNMSSLELGDSALYFCASSSNLLGGQETQYFGPGTRLLVL.

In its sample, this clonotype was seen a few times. CDR3 DNA: TGCGCCAGCAGCCAGGACAGGAGCCTAGTGTCTGGGGCCAACGTCCTGACTTTC. It encodes CASSQDRSLVSGANVLTF. The chain combines TRBV4-3 with TRBJ2-6, with 7 bases identical to TRBD1. The CDR3 totals 18 residues. V trimming: 3 bases; J trimming: 1 base; junction bases outside the gene matches: 9. Germline V gene sequence: CDR1 LGHNA, CDR2 YSLEER.

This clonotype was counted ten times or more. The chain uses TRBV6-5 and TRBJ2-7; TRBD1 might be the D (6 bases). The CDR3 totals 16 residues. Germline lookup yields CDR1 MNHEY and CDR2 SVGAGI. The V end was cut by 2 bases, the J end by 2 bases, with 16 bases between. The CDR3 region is CASSYTSTGLPYEQYF. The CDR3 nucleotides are TGTGCCAGCAGTTACACCTCTACAGGGCTGCCCTACGAGCAGTACTTC.

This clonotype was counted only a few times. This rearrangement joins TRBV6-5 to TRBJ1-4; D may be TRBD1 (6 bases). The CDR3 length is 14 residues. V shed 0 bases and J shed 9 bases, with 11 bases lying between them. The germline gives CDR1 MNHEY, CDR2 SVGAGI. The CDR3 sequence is CASSYSGAGKKLFF. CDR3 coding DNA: TGTGCCAGCAGTTACTCGGGGGCGGGTAAAAAACTGTTTTTT.